These T cell receptor beta chains were read from a single sample in a study of graft-versus-host responses after intestinal transplantation. No antigens are known for them. Clones were read by immunoSEQ multiplex PCR, and TCRdb kept only the in-frame ones, dropping some. The data contain around 110,000 clones, around nine tenths of them singletons. This sample comprised unstimulated CD4+ T cells sorted from spleen or lymph node cells, obtained before intestinal transplant. Receptors were obtained from a human donor who received an intestinal transplant. Both conserved end residues are part of each CDR3. A D gene is named only where the DNA matches it firmly. Clone size is not always given. Where it is, it says once, few, many or a class for expanded clones.

V: TRBV7-2; size: .; D: TRBD1; J: TRBJ1-2; DNA: TGTGCCAGCAGCCCAAGGACAGGGCGGGGGGGGTATGGCTACACCTTC; CDR3: CASSPRTGRGGYGYTF
V: TRBV5-1; size: .; D: .; J: TRBJ2-5; DNA: TGCGCCAGCAGCTTGACTCAAGAGACCCAGTACTTC; CDR3: CASSLTQETQYF
V: TRBV7-6; size: .; D: .; J: TRBJ2-1; DNA: TGTGCCAGCAGCTTAGACCTAAACAGGGCGCGGGAGATCTTC; CDR3: CASSLDLNRAREIF
V: TRBV6-5; size: .; D: .; J: TRBJ1-3; DNA: TGTGCCAGCAGTTACTCTCGAGACTCTGGAAACACCATATATTTT; CDR3: CASSYSRDSGNTIYF
V: TRBV15; size: .; D: .; J: TRBJ1-5; DNA: TGTGCCACCAGCAGAGATTTCGGGGGGGGTCAGCCCCAGCATTTT; CDR3: CATSRDFGGGQPQHF
V: TRBV18; size: once; D: .; J: TRBJ2-7; DNA: TGTGCCAGCTCACCGGTCGGACACTACGAGCAGTACTTC; CDR3: CASSPVGHYEQYF
V: TRBV5-1; size: .; D: .; J: TRBJ2-7; DNA: TGCGCCAGCAGCCTTGGCCCGATCGGGTTCTCCTCCTACGAGCAGTACTTC; CDR3: CASSLGPIGFSSYEQYF
V: TRBV2; size: .; D: TRBD1; J: TRBJ2-7; DNA: TGTGCCATTTCGGACAGGGATCCCTACGAGCAGTACTTC; CDR3: CAISDRDPYEQYF
V: TRBV10-2; size: few; D: TRBD2; J: TRBJ2-5; DNA: TGCGCCAGCAGCCTAGCGGGAGGGCCGACGGAGACCCAGTACTTC; CDR3: CASSLAGGPTETQYF
V: TRBV6-1; size: .; D: .; J: TRBJ2-2; DNA: TGTGCCAGCAGGGGCGCGGGGGAGCTGTTTTTT; CDR3: CASRGAGELFF
V: TRBV11-2; size: .; D: TRBD1; J: TRBJ2-7; DNA: TGTGCCAGCAGCTTGACAGGGGGGCCTTACGAGCAGTACTTC; CDR3: CASSLTGGPYEQYF
V: TRBV14; size: .; D: TRBD2; J: TRBJ2-7; DNA: TGTGCCAGCAGCCAGGGACTAGCGTCCTACGAGCAGTACTTC; CDR3: CASSQGLASYEQYF
V: TRBV30; size: .; D: TRBD1; J: TRBJ2-3; DNA: TGTGCCTGGAGTGATATTCGGGACAGGTTGCAAGATACGCAGTATTTT; CDR3: CAWSDIRDRLQDTQYF
V: TRBV30; size: .; D: .; J: TRBJ1-6; DNA: TGTGCCTGGAGGACCACAGGCCTTCTTAATTCACCCCTCCACTTT; CDR3: CAWRTTGLLNSPLHF
V: TRBV27; size: .; D: TRBD1; J: TRBJ2-2; DNA: TGTGCCAGCATAAGACAGGGGCGGACCGGGGAGCTGTTTTTT; CDR3: CASIRQGRTGELFF
V: TRBV27; size: .; D: .; J: TRBJ1-2; DNA: TGTGCCAGCAGTCAAAATCAGGAATACCTCTATGGCTACACCTTC; CDR3: CASSQNQEYLYGYTF
V: TRBV19; size: .; D: TRBD1; J: TRBJ1-4; DNA: TGTGCCAGTAGAAAACAGGGGGCTTCAACTAATGAAAAACTGTTTTTT; CDR3: CASRKQGASTNEKLFF
V: TRBV5-5; size: .; D: TRBD2; J: TRBJ2-7; DNA: TGTGCCAGCAGCGGGGGACTAGCGGAGCTCTACGAGCAGTACTTC; CDR3: CASSGGLAELYEQYF
V: TRBV19; size: .; D: .; J: TRBJ2-1; DNA: TGTGCCAGTAGGGAGCAAAGCTCCTACAATGAGCAGTTCTTC; CDR3: CASREQSSYNEQFF
V: TRBV28; size: .; D: .; J: TRBJ1-1; DNA: TGTGCCAGCAGTTTGAGGGTGGCCTTAAACACTGAAGCTTTCTTT; CDR3: CASSLRVALNTEAFF
V: TRBV7-2; size: .; D: TRBD2; J: TRBJ2-1; DNA: TGTGCCAGCAGCTTCGGGGGAGGGAGGTCCTACAATGAGCAGTTCTTC; CDR3: CASSFGGGRSYNEQFF
V: TRBV5-3; size: .; D: TRBD1; J: TRBJ1-2; DNA: TGTGCCAGAAGCCCGACAGGGGGCGATCTTAACTATGGCTACACCTTC; CDR3: CARSPTGGDLNYGYTF
V: TRBV19; size: .; D: TRBD2; J: TRBJ2-6; DNA: TGTGCCAGTAGGAGAGCGGGAGGGCCGATTCCTGGGGCCAACGTCCTGACTTTC; CDR3: CASRRAGGPIPGANVLTF
V: TRBV30; size: .; D: TRBD2; J: TRBJ2-1; DNA: TGTGCCTGGAGTGTACCCCTCCGGAAAGCGGGAAAGTCCTACAATGAGCAGTTCTTC; CDR3: CAWSVPLRKAGKSYNEQFF
V: TRBV5-8; size: few; D: TRBD2; J: TRBJ2-1; DNA: TGTGCCAGCAGCTTGGTTTCACTAGCGGGAATGTGGCAGTTCTTC; CDR3: CASSLVSLAGMWQFF
V: TRBV19; size: once; D: TRBD1; J: TRBJ2-2; DNA: TGTGCCAGTAGCCCACAGGGGAGCGGGGAGCTGTTTTTT; CDR3: CASSPQGSGELFF
V: TRBV6-5; size: .; D: .; J: TRBJ1-3; DNA: TGTGCCAGCAGCATAGACAGGTCTGGAAACACCATATATTTT; CDR3: CASSIDRSGNTIYF
V: TRBV7-9; size: .; D: .; J: TRBJ1-1; DNA: TGTGCCAGCGCCGGGTTAGGTGCGGCTTTCTTT; CDR3: CASAGLGAAFF
V: TRBV28; size: .; D: .; J: TRBJ2-6; DNA: TGTGCCAGCGTAAGCCTCTCTGGGGCCAACGTCCTGACTTTC; CDR3: CASVSLSGANVLTF
V: TRBV5-1; size: .; D: TRBD1; J: TRBJ2-1; DNA: TGCGCCAGCAGGGGACAGGGGTCATTCAATGAGCAGTTCTTC; CDR3: CASRGQGSFNEQFF
V: TRBV4-1; size: .; D: .; J: TRBJ2-1; DNA: TGCGCCAGCAGCCCGTATTGGACTAACGGTGTAGTGTTCTTC; CDR3: CASSPYWTNGVVFF
V: TRBV7-2; size: .; D: .; J: TRBJ2-7; DNA: TGTGCCAGCAGCGCAACAGGGCCCCCCTCCTACGAGCAGTACTTC; CDR3: CASSATGPPSYEQYF
V: TRBV7-9; size: .; D: .; J: TRBJ2-4; DNA: TGTGCCAGCAGTAAACCCCGGGACAACAAAAACATTCAGTACTTC; CDR3: CASSKPRDNKNIQYF
V: TRBV27; size: .; D: TRBD2; J: TRBJ2-7; DNA: TGTGCCAGCAGTCCTAATTCGGCGGGAGGGCTCGAGCAGTACTTC; CDR3: CASSPNSAGGLEQYF
V: TRBV5-5; size: once; D: .; J: TRBJ1-1; DNA: TGTGCCAGCAGCGGGAGAGGGGGGAACACTGAAGCTTTCTTT; CDR3: CASSGRGGNTEAFF
V: TRBV6-1; size: .; D: .; J: TRBJ1-5; DNA: TGTGCCAGCAGTGGAATATCAGGGATAGGGGGCAATCAGCCCCAGCATTTT; CDR3: CASSGISGIGGNQPQHF
V: TRBV7-9; size: .; D: TRBD1; J: TRBJ2-3; DNA: TGTGCCAGCAGCGTCGGGACAGCCACAGATACGCAGTATTTT; CDR3: CASSVGTATDTQYF
V: TRBV5-1; size: .; D: .; J: TRBJ1-2; DNA: TGCGCCAGCAGCTTGGTCGACAAAGGGGACTATGGCTACACCTTC; CDR3: CASSLVDKGDYGYTF
V: TRBV7-9; size: .; D: .; J: TRBJ2-3; DNA: TGTGCCAGCAGCTTAGGACAGGTGGTGGATACGCAGTATTTT; CDR3: CASSLGQVVDTQYF
V: TRBV7-9; size: once; D: .; J: TRBJ1-3; DNA: TGTGCCAGCAGCTTGTCAGGGCGACAGGCTGGAAACACCATATATTTT; CDR3: CASSLSGRQAGNTIYF
V: TRBV7-3; size: .; D: TRBD2; J: TRBJ2-1; DNA: TGTGCCAGCAGCCAGACTAGCGGGTCATACAATGAGCAGTTCTTC; CDR3: CASSQTSGSYNEQFF
V: TRBV28; size: .; D: .; J: TRBJ1-2; DNA: TGTGCCAGCCTTGCGGGCGGTGACTATGGCTACACCTTC; CDR3: CASLAGGDYGYTF
V: TRBV6-5; size: .; D: TRBD1; J: TRBJ2-7; DNA: TGTGCCAGCAGCTCTCCCGGGACAGGGAAATACGAGCAGTACTTC; CDR3: CASSSPGTGKYEQYF
V: TRBV18; size: .; D: .; J: TRBJ1-1; DNA: TGTGCCAGCTCACCATATCTGAACACTGAAGCTTTCTTT; CDR3: CASSPYLNTEAFF
V: TRBV5-6; size: .; D: .; J: TRBJ2-1; DNA: TGTGCCAGCAGCTTGGGCGGATGGCTGCGCTCCTACAATGAGCAGTTCTTC; CDR3: CASSLGGWLRSYNEQFF
V: TRBV14; size: .; D: .; J: TRBJ2-1; DNA: TGTGCCAGCAGCTATAGCTCCTACAATGAGCAGTTCTTC; CDR3: CASSYSSYNEQFF
V: TRBV6-5; size: few; D: TRBD2; J: TRBJ2-7; DNA: TGTGCCAGCAGTTACGTAGCGGGAGTGAGTGAGCAGTACTTC; CDR3: CASSYVAGVSEQYF
V: TRBV27; size: .; D: TRBD1; J: TRBJ1-2; DNA: TGTGCCAGCAGTCCCGGACAGGGGAACTATGGCTACACCTTC; CDR3: CASSPGQGNYGYTF
V: TRBV12-5; size: .; D: .; J: TRBJ1-2; DNA: TGTGCTAGTGGTTTTTGGGGCGGCCCGCGGGGCTACACCTTC; CDR3: CASGFWGGPRGYTF
V: TRBV6-1; size: .; D: .; J: TRBJ1-2; DNA: TGTGCCAGCAGCGGACAGCTGGGGGGCTACACCTTC; CDR3: CASSGQLGGYTF
V: TRBV6-5; size: .; D: TRBD1; J: TRBJ1-6; DNA: TGTGCCAGCAGGGACAGGGGGCGCGGGTCACCCCTCCACTTT; CDR3: CASRDRGRGSPLHF
V: TRBV28; size: .; D: TRBD1; J: TRBJ1-3; DNA: TGTGCCAGCAGTCCAAACAGGGGGCCTGGAAACACCATATATTTT; CDR3: CASSPNRGPGNTIYF
V: TRBV20-1; size: once; D: TRBD1; J: TRBJ2-4; DNA: TGCAGTGCTGCTCAGGGGGACATTCAGTACTTC; CDR3: CSAAQGDIQYF
V: TRBV5-4; size: .; D: .; J: TRBJ2-3; DNA: TGTGCCAGCAGGACGGGGGGCTCGGATACGCAGTATTTT; CDR3: CASRTGGSDTQYF
V: TRBV7-9; size: .; D: .; J: TRBJ1-3; DNA: TGTGCCAGCAGCTTAGCCGCAGGGGTGGTCGGAAACACCATATATTTT; CDR3: CASSLAAGVVGNTIYF
V: TRBV6-1; size: .; D: TRBD1; J: TRBJ2-1; DNA: TGTGCCAGCAGTGATTTTAGGACAGGGGATTTGAATGAGCAGTTCTTC; CDR3: CASSDFRTGDLNEQFF
V: TRBV7-2; size: .; D: .; J: TRBJ2-6; DNA: TGTGCCAGCAGCTTAGTAGGCAGGGGAGTATTTTTC; CDR3: CASSLVGRGVFF